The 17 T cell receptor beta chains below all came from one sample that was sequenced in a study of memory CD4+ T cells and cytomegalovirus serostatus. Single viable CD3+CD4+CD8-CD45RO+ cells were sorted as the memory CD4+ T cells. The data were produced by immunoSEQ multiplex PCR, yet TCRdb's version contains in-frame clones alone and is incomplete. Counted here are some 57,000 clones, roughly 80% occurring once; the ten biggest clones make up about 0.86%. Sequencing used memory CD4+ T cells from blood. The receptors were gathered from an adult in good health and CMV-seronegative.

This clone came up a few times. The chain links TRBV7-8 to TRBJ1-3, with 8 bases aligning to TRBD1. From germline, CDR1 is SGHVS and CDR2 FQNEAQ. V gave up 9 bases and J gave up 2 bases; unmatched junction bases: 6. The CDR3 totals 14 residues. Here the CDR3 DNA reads TGTGCCAGTGCTACGGACAGGGCTGGAAACACCATATATTTT. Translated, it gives CASATDRAGNTIYF.

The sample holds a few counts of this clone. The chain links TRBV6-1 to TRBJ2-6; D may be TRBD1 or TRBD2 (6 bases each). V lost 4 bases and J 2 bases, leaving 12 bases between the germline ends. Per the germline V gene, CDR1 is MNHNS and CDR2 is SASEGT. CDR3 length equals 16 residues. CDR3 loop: CASSATGTPGANVLTF. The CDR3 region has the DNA TGTGCCAGCAGTGCTACAGGGACTCCTGGGGCCAACGTCCTGACTTTC.

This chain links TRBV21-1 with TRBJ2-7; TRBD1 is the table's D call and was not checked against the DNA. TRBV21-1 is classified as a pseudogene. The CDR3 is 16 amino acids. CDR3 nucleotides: TGTGCCAGCAGCAAAGGGGGCAACCCGCCGTCCTACGAGCAGTACTTC. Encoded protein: CASSKGGNPPSYEQYF.

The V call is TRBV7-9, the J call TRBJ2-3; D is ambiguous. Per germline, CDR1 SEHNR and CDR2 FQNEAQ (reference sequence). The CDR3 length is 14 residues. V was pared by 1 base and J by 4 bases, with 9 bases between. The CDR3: CASSLGGSADTQYF. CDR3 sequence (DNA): TGTGCCAGCAGCTTAGGGGGTTCGGCAGATACGCAGTATTTT.

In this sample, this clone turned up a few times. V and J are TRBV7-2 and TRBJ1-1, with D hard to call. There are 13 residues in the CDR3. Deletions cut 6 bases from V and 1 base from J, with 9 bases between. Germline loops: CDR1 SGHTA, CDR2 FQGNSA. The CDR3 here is CASRQFRNTEAFF. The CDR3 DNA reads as TGTGCCAGCAGGCAATTCCGGAACACTGAAGCTTTCTTT. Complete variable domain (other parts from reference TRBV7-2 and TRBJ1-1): GAGVSQSPSNKVTEKGKDVELRCDPISGHTALYWYRQSLGQGLEFLIYFQGNSAPDKSGLPSDRFSAERTGGSVSTLTIQRTQQEDSAVYLCASRQFRNTEAFFGQGTRLTVV.

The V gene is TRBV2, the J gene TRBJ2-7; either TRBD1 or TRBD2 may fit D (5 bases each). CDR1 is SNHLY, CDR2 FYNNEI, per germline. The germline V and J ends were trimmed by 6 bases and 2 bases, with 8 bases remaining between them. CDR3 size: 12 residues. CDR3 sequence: CASRQGAYEQYF. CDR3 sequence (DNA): TGTGCCAGCAGGCAGGGAGCCTACGAGCAGTACTTC.

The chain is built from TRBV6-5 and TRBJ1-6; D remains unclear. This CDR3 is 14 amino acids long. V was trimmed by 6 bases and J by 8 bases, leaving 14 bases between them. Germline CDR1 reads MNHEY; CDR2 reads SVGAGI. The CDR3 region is CASRPHAMDSPLHF. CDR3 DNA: TGTGCCAGCAGACCCCACGCCATGGATTCACCCCTCCACTTT.

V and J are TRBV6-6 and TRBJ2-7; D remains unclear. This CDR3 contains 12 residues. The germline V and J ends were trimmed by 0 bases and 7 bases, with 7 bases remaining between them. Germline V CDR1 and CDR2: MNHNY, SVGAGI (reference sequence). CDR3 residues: CASSYSSAEQYF. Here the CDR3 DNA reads TGTGCCAGCAGTTACTCCTCTGCAGAGCAGTACTTC.

CDR3 sequence reads: CASSLVGDRSQPQHF. CDR3 bases: TGCGCCAGCAGCTTGGTTGGCGACCGATCGCAGCCCCAGCATTTT. This sequence joins TRBV5-1 and TRBJ1-5; unclear D gene. Germline V gene lookup returns CDR1 SGHRS and CDR2 YFSETQ. The CDR3 consists of 15 residues. V dropped 0 bases and J dropped 7 bases, with 14 bases sitting between them.

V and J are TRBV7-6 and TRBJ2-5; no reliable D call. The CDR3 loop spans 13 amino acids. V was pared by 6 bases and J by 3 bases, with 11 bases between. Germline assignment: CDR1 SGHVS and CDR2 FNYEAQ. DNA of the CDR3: TGTGCCAGCAGACCGACCCCAGAAGAGACCCAGTACTTC. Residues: CASRPTPEETQYF.

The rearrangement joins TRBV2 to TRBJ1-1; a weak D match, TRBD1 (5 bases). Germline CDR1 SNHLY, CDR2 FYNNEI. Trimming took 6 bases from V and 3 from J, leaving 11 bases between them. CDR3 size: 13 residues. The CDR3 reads CASSQGGYTEAFF. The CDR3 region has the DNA TGTGCCAGCAGCCAGGGAGGCTACACTGAAGCTTTCTTT.

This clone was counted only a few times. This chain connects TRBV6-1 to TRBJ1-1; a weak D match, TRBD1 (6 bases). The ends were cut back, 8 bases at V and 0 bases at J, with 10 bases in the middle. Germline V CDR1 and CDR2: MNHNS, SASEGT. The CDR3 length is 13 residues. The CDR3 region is CASRGLLNTEAFF. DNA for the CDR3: TGTGCCAGCCGGGGGCTCCTGAACACTGAAGCTTTCTTT.

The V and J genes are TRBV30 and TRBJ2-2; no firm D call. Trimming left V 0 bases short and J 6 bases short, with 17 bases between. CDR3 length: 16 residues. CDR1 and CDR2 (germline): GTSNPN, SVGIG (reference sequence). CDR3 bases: TGTGCCTGGAGTGTACTATCGGGCCCCGTGGCCGGGGAGCTGTTTTTT. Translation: CAWSVLSGPVAGELFF.

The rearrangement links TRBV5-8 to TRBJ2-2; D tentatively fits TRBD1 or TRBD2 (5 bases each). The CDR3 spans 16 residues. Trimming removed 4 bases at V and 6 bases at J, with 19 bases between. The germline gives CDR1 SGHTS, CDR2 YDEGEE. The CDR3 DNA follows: TGTGCCAGCAGCCCTCAGGGAATCGGGGCGTCCGGGGAGCTGTTTTTT. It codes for CASSPQGIGASGELFF.

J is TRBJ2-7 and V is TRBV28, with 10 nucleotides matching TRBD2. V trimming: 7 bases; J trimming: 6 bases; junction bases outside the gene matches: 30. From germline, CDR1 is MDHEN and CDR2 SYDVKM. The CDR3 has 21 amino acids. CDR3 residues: CASISGHGWGPPSGRGLEQYF. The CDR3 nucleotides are TGTGCCAGCATTTCCGGGCACGGATGGGGCCCTCCTAGCGGGAGAGGCCTCGAGCAGTACTTC.

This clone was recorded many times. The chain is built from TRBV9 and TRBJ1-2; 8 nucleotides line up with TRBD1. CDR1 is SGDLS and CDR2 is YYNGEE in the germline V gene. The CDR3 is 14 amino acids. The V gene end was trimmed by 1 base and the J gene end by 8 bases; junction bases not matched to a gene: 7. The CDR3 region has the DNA TGTGCCAGCAGCGTAAATCAGGGGGCGGGAGGCTACACCTTC. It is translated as CASSVNQGAGGYTF. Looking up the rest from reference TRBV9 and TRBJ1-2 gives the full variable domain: DSGVTQTPKHLITATGQRVTLRCSPRSGDLSVYWYQQSLDQGLQFLIQYYNGEERAKGNILERFSAQQFPDLHSELNLSSLELGDSALYFCASSVNQGAGGYTFGSGTRLTVV.

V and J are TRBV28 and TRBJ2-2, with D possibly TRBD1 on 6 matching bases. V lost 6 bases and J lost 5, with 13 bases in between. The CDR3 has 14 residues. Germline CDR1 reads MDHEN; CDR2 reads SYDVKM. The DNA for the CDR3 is TGTGCCAGCAGCGAGCCCAGGGGTACCGGGGAGCTGTTTTTT. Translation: CASSEPRGTGELFF.